This T cell receptor (beta chain) was sequenced in a study of Graves' ophthalmopathy and Graves' hyperthyroidism. Study at large: Researchers classed hyperthyroidism as stable given no ophthalmopathy within 18 months of follow-up.

As concerns this clonotype: The antigen remains undetermined.

Study results and limitations: The majority of expanded thyroid clonotypes above 0.001 frequency also occurred in blood.

The V segment lost 1 base and the J segment 10 bases; nucleotides outside the gene matches: 8. This CDR3 has 15 amino acids. Germline-derived CDR1 and CDR2 are SGHRS and YFSETQ. From RNA, the CDR3 regions of TCR beta chains were amplified and sequenced. Investigators did first-round RT-PCR with HTBI primers, then second-round multiplex PCR. TCRdb redid the calling of the multiplex PCR reads with MiXCR, one entry per CDR3 protein. The profile shows about 1.1 million distinct CDR3 sequences, 35% to 40% of them singletons. Diagnosis used clinical symptoms, serum thyroxine, TRAb, thyroid ultrasound and orbital computed tomography.

The source of this sequence is an adult man with Graves' hyperthyroidism. Sequencing was carried out using peripheral blood or thyroid tissue (not recorded which). The chain uses TRBV5-1 and TRBJ1-4, with 9 bases lining up with TRBD1. For the CDR3, the DNA is TGCGCCAGCAGCTTGAAGGGACAGGGTGGATCAAAACTGTTTTTT. As protein: CASSLKGQGGSKLFF.